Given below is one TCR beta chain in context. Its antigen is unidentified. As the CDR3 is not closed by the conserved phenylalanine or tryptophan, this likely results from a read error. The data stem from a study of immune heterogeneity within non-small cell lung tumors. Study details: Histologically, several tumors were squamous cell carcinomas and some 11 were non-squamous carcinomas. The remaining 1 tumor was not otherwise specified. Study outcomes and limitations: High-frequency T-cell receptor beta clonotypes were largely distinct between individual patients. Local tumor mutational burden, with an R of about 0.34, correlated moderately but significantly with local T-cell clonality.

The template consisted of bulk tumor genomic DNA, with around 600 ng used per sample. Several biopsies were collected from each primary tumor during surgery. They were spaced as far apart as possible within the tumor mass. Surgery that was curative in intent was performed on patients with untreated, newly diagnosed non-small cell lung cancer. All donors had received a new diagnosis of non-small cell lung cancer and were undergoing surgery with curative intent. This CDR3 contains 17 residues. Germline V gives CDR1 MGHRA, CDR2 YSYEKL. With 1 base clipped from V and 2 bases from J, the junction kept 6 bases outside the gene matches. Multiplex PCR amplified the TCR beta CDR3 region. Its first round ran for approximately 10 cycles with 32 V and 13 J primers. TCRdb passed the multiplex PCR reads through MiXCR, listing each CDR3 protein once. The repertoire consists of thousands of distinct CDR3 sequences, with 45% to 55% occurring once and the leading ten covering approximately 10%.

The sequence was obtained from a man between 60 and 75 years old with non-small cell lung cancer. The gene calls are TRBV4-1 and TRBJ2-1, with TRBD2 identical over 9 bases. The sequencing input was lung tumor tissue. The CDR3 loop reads CASSQGELAGTYNEQFL. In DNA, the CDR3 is TGCGCCAGCAGCCAAGGGGAACTAGCGGGCACCTACAATGAGCAGTTCTTA.